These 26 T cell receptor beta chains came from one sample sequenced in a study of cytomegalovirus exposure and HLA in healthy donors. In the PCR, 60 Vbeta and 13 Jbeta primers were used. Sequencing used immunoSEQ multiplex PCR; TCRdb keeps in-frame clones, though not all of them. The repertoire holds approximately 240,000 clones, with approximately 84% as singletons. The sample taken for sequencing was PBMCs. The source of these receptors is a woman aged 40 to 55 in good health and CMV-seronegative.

CDR3 in amino acids: CATSENGAQHF. The DNA of the CDR3 is TGTGCCACCAGCGAGAACGGGGCCCAGCATTTT. V and J are TRBV15 and TRBJ1-5; D is unclear. The germline CDR1 and CDR2 sequences are LNHNV and YYDKDF (reference sequence). CDR3 length: 11 residues. The V end was cut by 5 bases, the J end by 11 bases, with 10 bases between.

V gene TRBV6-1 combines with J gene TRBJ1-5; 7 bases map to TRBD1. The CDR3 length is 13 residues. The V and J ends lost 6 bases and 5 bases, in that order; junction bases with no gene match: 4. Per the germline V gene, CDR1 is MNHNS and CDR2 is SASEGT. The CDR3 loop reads CASRGQIDQPQHF. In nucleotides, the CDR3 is TGTGCCAGCAGGGGACAGATTGATCAGCCCCAGCATTTT.

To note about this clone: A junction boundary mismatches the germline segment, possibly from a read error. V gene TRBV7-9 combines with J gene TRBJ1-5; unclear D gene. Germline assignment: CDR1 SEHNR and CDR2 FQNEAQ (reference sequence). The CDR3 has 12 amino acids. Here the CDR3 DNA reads TGTTCCAGCAGCTTAGCAGCTCAGCCCCAGCATTTT. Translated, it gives CSSSLAAQPQHF.

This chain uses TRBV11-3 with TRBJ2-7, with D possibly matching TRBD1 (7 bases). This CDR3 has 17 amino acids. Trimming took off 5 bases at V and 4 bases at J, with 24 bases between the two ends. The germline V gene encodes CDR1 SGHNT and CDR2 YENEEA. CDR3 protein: CASSDPSGSQGRYEQYF. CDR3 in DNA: TGTGCCAGCAGCGACCCGTCGGGTTCACAGGGGAGGTACGAGCAGTACTTC.

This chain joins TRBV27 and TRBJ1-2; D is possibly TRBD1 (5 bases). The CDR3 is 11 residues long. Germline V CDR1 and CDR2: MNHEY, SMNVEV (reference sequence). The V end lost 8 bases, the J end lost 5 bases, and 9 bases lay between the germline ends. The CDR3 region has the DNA TGTGCCAGCCGGGACTTTTATGGCTACACCTTC. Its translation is CASRDFYGYTF.

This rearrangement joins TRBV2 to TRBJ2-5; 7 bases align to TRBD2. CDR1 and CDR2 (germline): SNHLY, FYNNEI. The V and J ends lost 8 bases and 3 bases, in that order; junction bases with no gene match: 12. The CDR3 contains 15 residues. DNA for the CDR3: TGTGCCAGCCGCGGAGTGCGGGCGGGAGAAGAGACCCAGTACTTC. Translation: CASRGVRAGEETQYF.

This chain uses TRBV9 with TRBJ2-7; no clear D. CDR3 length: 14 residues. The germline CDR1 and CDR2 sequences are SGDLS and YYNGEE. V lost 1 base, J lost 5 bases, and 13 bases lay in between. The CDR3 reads CASSVSPLGNEQYF. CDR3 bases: TGTGCCAGCAGCGTAAGCCCCCTTGGTAACGAGCAGTACTTC.

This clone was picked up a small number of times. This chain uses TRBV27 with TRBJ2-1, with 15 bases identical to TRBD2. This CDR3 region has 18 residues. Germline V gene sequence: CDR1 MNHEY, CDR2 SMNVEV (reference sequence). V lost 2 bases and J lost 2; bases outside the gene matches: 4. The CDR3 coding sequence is TGTGCCAGCAGTTTAATTGGGACTAGCGGGGGGACCTACAATGAGCAGTTCTTC. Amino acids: CASSLIGTSGGTYNEQFF.

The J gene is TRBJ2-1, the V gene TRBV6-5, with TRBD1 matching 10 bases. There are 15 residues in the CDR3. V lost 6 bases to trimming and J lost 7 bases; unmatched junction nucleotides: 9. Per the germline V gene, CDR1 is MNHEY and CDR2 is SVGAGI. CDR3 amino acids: CASRHRDRGFNEQFF. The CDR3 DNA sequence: TGTGCCAGCAGACACCGGGACAGGGGCTTTAATGAGCAGTTCTTC.

As DNA, the CDR3 is TGTGCCAGTATCCCAAGGGGGGGAGATGGCTACACCTTC. It yields the protein CASIPRGGDGYTF. This rearrangement joins TRBV19 to TRBJ1-2; a weak D match, TRBD1 (6 bases). V was clipped by 7 bases and J by 6 bases, with 15 bases between them. This CDR3 has 13 amino acids. Germline V CDR1 and CDR2: LNHDA, SQIVND (reference sequence).

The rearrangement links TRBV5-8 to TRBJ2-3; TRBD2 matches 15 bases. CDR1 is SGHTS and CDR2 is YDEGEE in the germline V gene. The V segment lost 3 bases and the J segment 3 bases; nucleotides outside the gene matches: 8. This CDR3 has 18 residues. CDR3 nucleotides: TGTGCCAGCAGCTCAGGACTAGCGGGGGGGCTCGGGACAGATACGCAGTATTTT. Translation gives CASSSGLAGGLGTDTQYF.

The CDR3, as DNA: TGTGCCAGCGGCACCGGGACAGGGGGCCTTCAGCCCCAGCATTTT. This gives the protein CASGTGTGGLQPQHF. The chain couples TRBV2 to TRBJ1-5; 12 bases are a match to TRBD1. The CDR3 sequence is 15 residues long. The V gene's germline CDR1 is SNHLY and CDR2 FYNNEI. V was clipped by 8 bases and J by 6 bases; unmatched bases: 8.

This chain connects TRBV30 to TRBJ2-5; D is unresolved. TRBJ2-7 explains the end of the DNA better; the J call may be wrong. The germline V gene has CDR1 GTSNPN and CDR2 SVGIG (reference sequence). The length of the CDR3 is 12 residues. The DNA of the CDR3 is TGTGCCTCGACGGTTGGGGCCTACGAGCAGTACTTC. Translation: CASTVGAYEQYF.

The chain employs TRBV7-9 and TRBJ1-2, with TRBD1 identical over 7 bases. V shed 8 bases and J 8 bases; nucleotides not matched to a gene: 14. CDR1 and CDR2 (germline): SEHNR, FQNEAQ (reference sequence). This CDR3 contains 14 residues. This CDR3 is CASFRGGRQDGYTF. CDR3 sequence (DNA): TGTGCCAGCTTTAGAGGGGGCAGGCAGGACGGCTACACCTTC.

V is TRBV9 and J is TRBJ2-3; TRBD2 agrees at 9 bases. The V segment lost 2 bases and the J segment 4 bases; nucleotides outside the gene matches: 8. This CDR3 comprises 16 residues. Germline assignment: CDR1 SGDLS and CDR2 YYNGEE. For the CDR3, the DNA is TGTGCCAGCAGCGTCATGGCGGGGGGGTCCCCAGATACGCAGTATTTT. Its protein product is CASSVMAGGSPDTQYF.

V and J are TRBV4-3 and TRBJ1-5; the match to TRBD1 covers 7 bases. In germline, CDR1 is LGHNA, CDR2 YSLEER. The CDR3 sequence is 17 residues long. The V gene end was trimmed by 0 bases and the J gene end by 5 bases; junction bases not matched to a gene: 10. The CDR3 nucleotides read TGCGCCAGCAGCCAAGATCTGAGGGGGCGAGGTTATCAGCCCCAGCATTTT. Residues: CASSQDLRGRGYQPQHF.

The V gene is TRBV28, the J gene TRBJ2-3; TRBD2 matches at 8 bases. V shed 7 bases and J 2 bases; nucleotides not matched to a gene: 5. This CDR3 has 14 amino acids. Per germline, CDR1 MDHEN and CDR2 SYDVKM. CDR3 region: CASNSGGYTDTQYF. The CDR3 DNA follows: TGTGCCAGCAACTCGGGAGGGTACACAGATACGCAGTATTTT.

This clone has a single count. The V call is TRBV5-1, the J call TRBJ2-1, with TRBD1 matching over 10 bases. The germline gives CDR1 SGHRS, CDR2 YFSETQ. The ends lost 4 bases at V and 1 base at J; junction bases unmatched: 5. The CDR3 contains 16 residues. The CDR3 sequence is CASSIGQGGSYNEQFF. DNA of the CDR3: TGCGCCAGCAGCATCGGACAGGGGGGTTCCTACAATGAGCAGTTCTTC. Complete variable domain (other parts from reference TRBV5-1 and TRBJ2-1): KAGVTQTPRYLIKTRGQQVTLSCSPISGHRSVSWYQQTPGQGLQFLFEYFSETQRNKGNFPGRFSGRQFSNSRSEMNVSTLELGDSALYLCASSIGQGGSYNEQFFGPGTRLTVL.

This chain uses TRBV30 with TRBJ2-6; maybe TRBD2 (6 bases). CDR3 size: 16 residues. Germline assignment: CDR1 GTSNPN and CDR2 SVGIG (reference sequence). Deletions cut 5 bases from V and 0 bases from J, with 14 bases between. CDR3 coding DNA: TGTGCCTGGGGGGAGGTAGACCGCTCTGGGGCCAACGTCCTGACTTTC. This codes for CAWGEVDRSGANVLTF. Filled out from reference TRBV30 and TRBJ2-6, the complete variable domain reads SQTIHQWPATLVQPVGSPLSLECTVEGTSNPNLYWYRQAAGRGLQLLFYSVGIGQISSEVPQNLSASRPQDRQFILSSKKLLLSDSGFYLCAWGEVDRSGANVLTFGAGSRLTVL.

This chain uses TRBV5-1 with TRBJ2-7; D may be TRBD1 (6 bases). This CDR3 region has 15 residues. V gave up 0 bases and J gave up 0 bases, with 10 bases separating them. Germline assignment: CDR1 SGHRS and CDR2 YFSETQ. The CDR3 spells CASSLAPQGSYEQYF. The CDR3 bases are TGCGCCAGCAGCTTGGCCCCACAGGGCTCCTACGAGCAGTACTTC.

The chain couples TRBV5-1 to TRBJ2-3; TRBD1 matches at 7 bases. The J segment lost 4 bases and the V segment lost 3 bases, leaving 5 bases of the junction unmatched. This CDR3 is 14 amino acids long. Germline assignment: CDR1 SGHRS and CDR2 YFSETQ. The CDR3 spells CASSWGQPADTQYF. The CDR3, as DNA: TGCGCCAGCAGCTGGGGACAGCCCGCAGATACGCAGTATTTT.

CDR3 protein: CAWSVRRGDQPQHF. The CDR3 bases are TGTGCCTGGAGTGTACGCAGGGGGGATCAGCCCCAGCATTTT. The chain recombines TRBV30 with TRBJ1-5, with 7 nucleotides matching TRBD1. The ends lost 0 bases at V and 5 bases at J; junction bases unmatched: 4. The CDR3 extends over 14 amino acids. CDR1 and CDR2 (germline): GTSNPN, SVGIG (reference sequence).

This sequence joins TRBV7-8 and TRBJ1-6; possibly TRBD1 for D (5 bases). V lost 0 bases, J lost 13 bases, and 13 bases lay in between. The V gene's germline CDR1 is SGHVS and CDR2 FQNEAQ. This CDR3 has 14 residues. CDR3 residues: CASSLAGTLRPLHF. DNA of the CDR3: TGTGCCAGCAGCTTAGCGGGGACTCTCAGGCCCCTCCACTTT. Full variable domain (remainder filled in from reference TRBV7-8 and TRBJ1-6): GAGVSQSPRYKVAKRGQDVALRCDPISGHVSLFWYQQALGQGPEFLTYFQNEAQLDKSGLPSDRFFAERPEGSVSTLKIQRTQQEDSAVYLCASSLAGTLRPLHFGNGTRLTVT.

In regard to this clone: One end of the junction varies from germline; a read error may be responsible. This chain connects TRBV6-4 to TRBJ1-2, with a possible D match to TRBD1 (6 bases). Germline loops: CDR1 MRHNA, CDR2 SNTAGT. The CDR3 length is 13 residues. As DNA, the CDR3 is TGTGCCAGCAGTGACGGGGGGGGCTGGAGCTACCCCTTC. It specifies CASSDGGGWSYPF.

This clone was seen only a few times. The CDR3 DNA reads as TGTGCCAGCAGTTCAATCGGGGGTGGTGAAAAACTGTTTTTT. Protein: CASSSIGGGEKLFF. The chain joins TRBV6-5 to TRBJ1-4; weak D call: TRBD1 (5 bases). V dropped 4 bases and J dropped 7 bases, with 13 bases sitting between them. CDR1 and CDR2 (germline): MNHEY, SVGAGI. CDR3 length: 14 amino acids.

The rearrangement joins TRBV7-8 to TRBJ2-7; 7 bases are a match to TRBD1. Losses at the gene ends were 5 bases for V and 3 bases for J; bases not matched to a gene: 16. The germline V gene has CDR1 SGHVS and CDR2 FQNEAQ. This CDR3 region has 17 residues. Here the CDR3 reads CASSPGAGTAIVYEQYF. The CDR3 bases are TGTGCCAGCAGCCCTGGGGCAGGGACAGCCATTGTCTACGAGCAGTACTTC. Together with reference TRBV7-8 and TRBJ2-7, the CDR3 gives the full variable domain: GAGVSQSPRYKVAKRGQDVALRCDPISGHVSLFWYQQALGQGPEFLTYFQNEAQLDKSGLPSDRFFAERPEGSVSTLKIQRTQQEDSAVYLCASSPGAGTAIVYEQYFGPGTRLTVT.